This T cell receptor beta chain was identified during a study of T cell responses to AZD1222 COVID-19 vaccine. Sequencing was performed with immunoSEQ multiplex PCR; in TCRdb, only in-frame clones are kept and a portion is missing. The top ten hold around 3.5% of the sample, which has 110,000 to 150,000 clones, around 92% seen once. Study observations and caveats: After the peak T cell response, and only then, were repertoires sampled.

On this clone: Antigen: not known.

The V and J ends lost 4 bases and 2 bases respectively, with 12 bases between them. The CDR3 has 15 amino acids. The germline V gene encodes CDR1 LGHDT and CDR2 YNNKEL (reference sequence). This receptor was obtained from an adult who received the AZD1222 COVID-19 vaccine. The V and J genes are TRBV3-1 (or the pseudogene TRBV3-2) and TRBJ1-3; D call uncertain. The specimen was peripheral blood, collected 28 days after the second AZD1222 dose. In nucleotides, the CDR3 is TGTGCCAGCAGCCGAGAGGCACAGCCTGGAAACACCATATATTTT. This encodes CASSREAQPGNTIYF.